A single sample is the source of the 26 T cell receptor beta chains below, sequenced in a study of blood T cell repertoires in COVID-19. Measured with immunoSEQ multiplex PCR; TCRdb has only the in-frame clones, and not every one. The sample lists a few hundred thousand clones, about four fifths occurring once. Material for sequencing was PBMCs or T cells enriched from blood (not recorded which). The receptor source for this set is a woman aged 50 to 60 who had recovered from COVID-19.

This chain connects TRBV5-1 to TRBJ2-1; maybe TRBD2 (7 bases). Trimming left V 2 bases short and J 4 bases short, with 16 bases between. The CDR3 has 16 residues. Germline assignment: CDR1 SGHRS and CDR2 YFSETQ. CDR3 protein: CASSFGGTLGYNEQFF. The CDR3 DNA follows: TGCGCCAGCAGCTTCGGGGGGACACTAGGTTACAATGAGCAGTTCTTC.

This clone was seen only once. The chain combines TRBV19 with TRBJ1-5; D might be TRBD1 (5 bases). The CDR3 loop spans 15 amino acids. The germline V and J ends were trimmed by 1 base and 6 bases, with 13 bases remaining between them. The germline V gene has CDR1 LNHDA and CDR2 SQIVND (reference sequence). The CDR3 is CASSIVGSGTQPQHF. CDR3 nucleotides: TGTGCCAGTAGTATAGTAGGCAGCGGGACTCAGCCCCAGCATTTT.

This rearrangement joins TRBV5-5 to TRBJ1-5, with 7 bases identical to TRBD1. V shed 3 bases, J shed 4 bases, and the junction held 4 bases outside the gene matches. CDR1 and CDR2 (germline): SGHKS, YYEKEE (reference sequence). CDR3 length: 14 residues. This chain's CDR3 is CASSYTQGNQPQHF. The CDR3 region has the DNA TGTGCCAGCAGCTATACACAGGGGAATCAGCCCCAGCATTTT.

The rearrangement uses TRBV3-1 (or the pseudogene TRBV3-2) and TRBJ1-1, with a tentative D call TRBD1 (5 bases). Germline CDR1 is LGHDT and CDR2 is YNNKEL (reference sequence). The CDR3 length is 15 residues. V lost 2 bases and J lost 5, with 15 bases in between. The CDR3 region is CASSQQGPVGTEAFF. The CDR3 DNA sequence: TGTGCCAGCAGCCAACAGGGCCCCGTTGGGACTGAAGCTTTCTTT.

The chain recombines TRBV29-1 with TRBJ1-1; D possibly corresponds to TRBD1 (6 bases). V was cut by 3 bases and J by 1 base, with 9 bases left in between. The CDR3 has 13 amino acids. Germline assignment: CDR1 SQVTM and CDR2 ANQGSEA. CDR3: CSVERGANTEAFF. The CDR3 nucleotides read TGCAGCGTTGAGCGGGGGGCGAACACTGAAGCTTTCTTT. Using reference TRBV29-1 and TRBJ1-1 for the parts outside the CDR3, the full variable domain is SAVISQKPSRDICQRGTSLTIQCQVDSQVTMMFWYRQQPGQSLTLIATANQGSEATYESGFVIDKFPISRPNLTFSTLTVSNMSPEDSSIYLCSVERGANTEAFFGQGTRLTVV.

The chain uses TRBV6-5 and TRBJ2-3; 11 bases are a match to TRBD2. Losses at the gene ends were 4 bases for V and 2 bases for J; bases not matched to a gene: 5. The CDR3 totals 16 residues. Germline CDR1 and CDR2: MNHEY and SVGAGI. CDR3 DNA sequence: TGTGCCAGCAGTTCCCTACTAGCGGGGGACACAGATACGCAGTATTTT. Its protein is CASSSLLAGDTDTQYF.

The chain employs TRBV27 and TRBJ2-1; 10 bases fit TRBD2. V was clipped by 2 bases and J by 5 bases; unmatched bases: 6. The germline V gene has CDR1 MNHEY and CDR2 SMNVEV (reference sequence). The CDR3 spans 16 residues. The CDR3 reads CASSLEASGSHNEQFF. The DNA for the CDR3 is TGTGCCAGCAGTTTAGAAGCTAGCGGGAGTCACAATGAGCAGTTCTTC.

The V and J genes are TRBV3-1 (or the pseudogene TRBV3-2) and TRBJ1-1; D is undetermined. Trimming pared 8 bases from V and 1 base from J, leaving 8 bases between. Germline V gene lookup returns CDR1 LGHDT and CDR2 YNNKEL (reference sequence). The CDR3 sequence is 12 residues long. The CDR3 protein is CASSVWNTEAFF. The CDR3 nucleotides are TGTGCCAGCTCGGTATGGAACACTGAAGCTTTCTTT.

The V and J genes are TRBV5-1 and TRBJ2-2, with a weak D call TRBD1 (5 bases). V was shortened by 0 bases and J by 3 bases, with 9 bases between the two germline ends. The CDR3 loop spans 15 amino acids. Germline lookup yields CDR1 SGHRS and CDR2 YFSETQ. The CDR3 region has the DNA TGCGCCAGCAGCTTGGTTCAAGGGGACACCGGGGAGCTGTTTTTT. Translation: CASSLVQGDTGELFF.

This clone was picked up a small number of times. The V gene is TRBV5-1, the J gene TRBJ1-4, with 9 bases that match TRBD1. V lost 0 bases to trimming and J lost 4 bases; unmatched junction nucleotides: 1. This CDR3 has 15 amino acids. Looked up from germline, CDR1 is SGHRS and CDR2 is YFSETQ. In nucleotides, the CDR3 is TGCGCCAGCAGCTTGGGGGACAGGGATAATGAAAAACTGTTTTTT. This codes for CASSLGDRDNEKLFF.

This clone was seen just once. The V gene is TRBV7-2, the J gene TRBJ2-3; no reliable D call. CDR1 is SGHTA and CDR2 is FQGNSA in the germline V gene. The CDR3 contains 14 residues. Trimming took off 5 bases at V and 2 bases at J, with 11 bases between the two ends. The CDR3 spells CASSPHRITDTQYF. The CDR3 DNA reads TGTGCCAGCAGCCCGCACAGAATCACAGATACGCAGTATTTT.

This chain connects TRBV27 to TRBJ2-5, with TRBD2 identical over 8 bases. V shed 0 bases, J shed 3 bases, and the junction held 9 bases outside the gene matches. CDR1 MNHEY and CDR2 SMNVEV come from the germline V gene (reference sequence). The CDR3 runs to 17 residues. The CDR3 DNA is TGTGCCAGCAGTTTATCGGTTTTAGCGGGACCTGAAGAGACCCAGTACTTC. It encodes CASSLSVLAGPEETQYF.

This chain connects TRBV4-3 to TRBJ2-3; 8 bases are a match to TRBD2. V lost 4 bases and J lost 0; bases outside the gene matches: 3. This CDR3 has 15 residues. Germline V gene sequence: CDR1 LGHNA, CDR2 YSLEER. DNA for the CDR3: TGCGCCAGCAGCCCCGGGACTAGTAGCACAGATACGCAGTATTTT. This codes for CASSPGTSSTDTQYF.

The rearrangement uses TRBV27 and TRBJ1-2; TRBD1 matches at 7 bases. This CDR3 has 16 residues. V lost 5 bases to trimming and J lost 1 base; unmatched junction nucleotides: 10. Germline V gives CDR1 MNHEY, CDR2 SMNVEV (reference sequence). CDR3 nucleotide sequence: TGTGCCAGCAGTCCCCTCGGGCAGGGGGTTAACTATGGCTACACCTTC. This encodes CASSPLGQGVNYGYTF.

The chain employs TRBV27 and TRBJ1-4, with unresolved D. The V and J ends lost 6 bases and 8 bases respectively, with 7 bases between them. CDR3 length: 11 residues. CDR1 is MNHEY, CDR2 SMNVEV, per germline (reference sequence). The CDR3 nucleotides read TGTGCCAGCAGGGTGGAGGAAAAACTGTTTTTT. Translation gives CASRVEEKLFF.

The V call is TRBV9, the J call TRBJ2-1; TRBD1 aligns across 10 bases. Looked up from germline, CDR1 is SGDLS and CDR2 is YYNGEE. CDR3 length: 16 amino acids. J was trimmed by 2 bases and V by 4 bases; bases with no gene match: 6. The CDR3 spells CASSPLGQGAYNEQFF. CDR3 sequence (DNA): TGTGCCAGCAGCCCCCTAGGACAGGGGGCCTACAATGAGCAGTTCTTC.

A single count supports this clone. V is TRBV6-6 and J is TRBJ1-3; D ambiguous. Trimming took off 0 bases at V and 2 bases at J, with 2 bases between the two ends. The V gene's germline CDR1 is MNHNY and CDR2 SVGAGI (reference sequence). This CDR3 is built from 13 residues. CDR3 region: CASSYSTGNTIYF. Here the CDR3 DNA reads TGTGCCAGCAGTTACTCTACTGGAAACACCATATATTTT.

This clone occurred once. The chain employs TRBV7-2 and TRBJ1-3; TRBD1 matches at 8 bases. This CDR3 contains 13 residues. The J segment lost 5 bases and the V segment lost 6 bases, leaving 3 bases of the junction unmatched. Germline V lookup: CDR1 SGHTA, CDR2 FQGNSA. CDR3: CASSPRGRNTIYF. DNA for the CDR3: TGTGCCAGCAGTCCCAGGGGGCGAAACACCATATATTTT.

The J gene is TRBJ1-2, the V gene TRBV18; TRBD1 matches 7 bases. Trimming at V came to 8 bases and at J to 6 bases, leaving 18 bases not matched to a gene. The CDR3 is 16 residues long. Germline CDR1 KGHSH, CDR2 LQKENI. For the CDR3, the DNA is TGTGCCAGCACGAAACAGCCGGCAGGGGGTAGCGATGGCTACACCTTC. Translated: CASTKQPAGGSDGYTF.

The chain couples TRBV7-2 to TRBJ1-2; 8 bases are shared with TRBD1. The germline CDR1 and CDR2 sequences are SGHTA and FQGNSA. Trimming took 1 base from V and 4 from J; bases not matched to a gene: 14. The CDR3 runs 18 residues. CDR3 in DNA: TGTGCCAGCAGCTTAGGACAGGGGCTCCTTGGTGAACTCTATGGCTACACCTTC. It encodes CASSLGQGLLGELYGYTF.

J is TRBJ1-1 and V is TRBV5-1, with D unresolved. This CDR3 is 17 amino acids long. The V gene lost 0 bases and the J gene lost 0 bases, with 15 bases spanning the gap. The V gene's germline CDR1 is SGHRS and CDR2 YFSETQ. This CDR3 reads CASSLAGAPTLNTEAFF. The CDR3 bases are TGCGCCAGCAGCTTGGCAGGTGCTCCTACCTTGAACACTGAAGCTTTCTTT.

The V and J genes are TRBV4-2 and TRBJ1-4, with 11 bases identical to TRBD1. The CDR3 is 16 residues long. With 4 bases clipped from V and 7 bases from J, the junction kept 8 bases outside the gene matches. In germline, CDR1 is LGHNA, CDR2 YNFKEQ. CDR3 bases: TGTGCCAGCAGCCTGGAACTCGGGACAGGGGGTGAAAAACTGTTTTTT. Protein product: CASSLELGTGGEKLFF.

The J gene is TRBJ2-7, the V gene TRBV5-4; TRBD1 is a possible D gene (6 bases). Germline CDR1 SGHNT, CDR2 YYREEE (reference sequence). CDR3 length: 14 residues. Trimming stripped 1 base from V and 4 bases from J, with 12 bases between. CDR3 DNA: TGTGCCAGCAGCTTGATGACAGGCTTATACGAGCAGTACTTC. Translation gives CASSLMTGLYEQYF.

The CDR3 DNA is TGCAGTGCTAGTTCTACAGGGTTCCCTGAAGCTTTCTTT. Translation gives CSASSTGFPEAFF. The V gene is TRBV20-1, the J gene TRBJ1-1; D possibly corresponds to TRBD1 (6 bases). Germline lookup yields CDR1 DFQATT and CDR2 SNEGSKA (reference sequence). CDR3 size: 13 residues. V was clipped by 3 bases and J by 6 bases, with 14 bases between them.

The V and J genes are TRBV23-1 and TRBJ1-2; TRBD1 matches 9 bases. TRBV23-1 qualifies as an ORF whose function is uncertain. This CDR3 is built from 17 residues. V lost 6 bases, J lost 8 bases, and 19 bases stayed unmatched. CDR3 protein: CASSQAVNLRTGEGYTF. In DNA, the CDR3 is TGCGCCAGCAGCCAAGCAGTCAATCTACGGACAGGGGAGGGCTACACCTTC.

This clone was recorded once. The V and J genes are TRBV2 and TRBJ1-6; TRBD1 matches at 7 bases. CDR3 length: 13 amino acids. Germline assignment: CDR1 SNHLY and CDR2 FYNNEI. Trimming removed 7 bases from V and 9 bases from J; junction bases left unmatched: 6. The CDR3 DNA sequence: TGTGCCAGCAATCCTGACAGGGCTTCACCCCTCCACTTT. It is translated as CASNPDRASPLHF.